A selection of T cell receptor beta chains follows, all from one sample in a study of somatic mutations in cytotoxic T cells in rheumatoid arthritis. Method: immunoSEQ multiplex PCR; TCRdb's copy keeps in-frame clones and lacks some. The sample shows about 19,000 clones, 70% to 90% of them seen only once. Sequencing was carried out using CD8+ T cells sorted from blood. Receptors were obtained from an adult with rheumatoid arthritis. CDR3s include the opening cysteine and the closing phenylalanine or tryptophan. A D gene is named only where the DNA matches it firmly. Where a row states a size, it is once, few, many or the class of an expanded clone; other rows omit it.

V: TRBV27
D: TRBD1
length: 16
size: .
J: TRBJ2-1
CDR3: CASSFSAGGAYNEQFF
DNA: TGTGCCAGCAGTTTTTCCGCAGGGGGCGCATACAATGAGCAGTTCTTC

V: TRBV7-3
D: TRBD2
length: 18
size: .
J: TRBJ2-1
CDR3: CASSLNPAGLALYNEQFF
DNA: TGTGCCAGCAGCTTAAACCCAGCGGGGCTCGCCCTCTACAATGAGCAGTTCTTC

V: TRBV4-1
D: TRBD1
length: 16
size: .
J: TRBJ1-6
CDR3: CASSQGQGAENSPLHF
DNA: TGCGCCAGCAGCCAAGGACAGGGGGCTGAAAATTCACCCCTCCACTTT

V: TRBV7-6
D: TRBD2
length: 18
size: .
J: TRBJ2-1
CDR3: CASSLAVGTSGSYNEQFF
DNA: TGTGCCAGCAGCTTAGCGGTGGGGACTAGCGGGAGTTACAATGAGCAGTTCTTC

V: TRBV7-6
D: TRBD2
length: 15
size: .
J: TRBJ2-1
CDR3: CASSVTSGSRNEQFF
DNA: TGTGCCAGCAGCGTGACTAGCGGGAGCCGGAATGAGCAGTTCTTC

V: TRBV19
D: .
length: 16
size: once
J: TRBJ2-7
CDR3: CACTPSHRSIPYEQYF
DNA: TGTGCCTGCACCCCCTCCCACCGGTCGATTCCCTACGAGCAGTACTTC

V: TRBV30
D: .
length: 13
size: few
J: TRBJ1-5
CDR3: CAWSVLGGEPQHF
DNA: TGTGCCTGGAGTGTACTGGGGGGCGAGCCCCAGCATTTT

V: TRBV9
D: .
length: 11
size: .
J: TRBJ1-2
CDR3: CASSVGQTYTF
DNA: TGTGCCAGCAGCGTAGGTCAGACCTACACCTTC

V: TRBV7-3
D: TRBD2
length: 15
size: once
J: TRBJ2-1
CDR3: CASSLLAGKYNEQFF
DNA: TGTGCCAGCAGCTTACTAGCGGGAAAGTACAATGAGCAGTTCTTC

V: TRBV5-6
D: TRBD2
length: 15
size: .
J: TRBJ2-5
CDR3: CASSLGFGGQETQYF
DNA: TGTGCCAGCAGCTTAGGATTCGGGGGGCAAGAGACCCAGTACTTC

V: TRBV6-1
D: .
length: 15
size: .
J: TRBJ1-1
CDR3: CASSDAGMTNTEAFF
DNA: TGTGCCAGCAGTGACGCAGGGATGACGAACACTGAAGCTTTCTTT

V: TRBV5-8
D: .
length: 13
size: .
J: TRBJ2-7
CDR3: CASSLGVRYEQYF
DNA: TGTGCCAGCAGCTTGGGCGTCAGGTACGAGCAGTACTTC

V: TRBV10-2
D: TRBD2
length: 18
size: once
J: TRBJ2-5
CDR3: CASSESSRLAGKKETQYF
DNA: TGCGCCAGCAGTGAGTCATCGCGACTAGCGGGGAAAAAAGAGACCCAGTACTTC

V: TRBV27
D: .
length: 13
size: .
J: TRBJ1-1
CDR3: CASSYRENTEAFF
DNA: TGTGCCAGCAGTTACAGGGAGAACACTGAAGCTTTCTTT

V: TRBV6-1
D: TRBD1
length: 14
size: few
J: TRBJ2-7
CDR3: CATEPTGGSYEQYF
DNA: TGTGCCACCGAGCCGACAGGGGGCTCCTACGAGCAGTACTTC

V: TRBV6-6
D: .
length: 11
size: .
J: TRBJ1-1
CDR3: CASSYPTEAFF
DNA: TGTGCCAGCAGTTACCCCACTGAAGCTTTCTTT

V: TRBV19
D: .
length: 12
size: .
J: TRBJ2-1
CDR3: CASSIAGNEQFF
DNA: TGTGCCAGTAGTATAGCGGGCAATGAGCAGTTCTTC

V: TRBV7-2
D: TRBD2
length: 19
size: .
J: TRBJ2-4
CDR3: CASSLGLAGGPLAKNIQYF
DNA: TGTGCCAGCAGCTTAGGACTAGCGGGGGGGCCTTTGGCCAAAAACATTCAGTACTTC

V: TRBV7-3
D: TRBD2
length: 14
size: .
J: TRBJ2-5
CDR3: CASSSAGVGETQYF
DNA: TGTGCCAGCAGCTCAGCGGGAGTAGGGGAGACCCAGTACTTC

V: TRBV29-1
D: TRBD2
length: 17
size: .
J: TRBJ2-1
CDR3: CSAREWASGSGRNEQFF
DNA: TGCAGCGCTCGCGAATGGGCTAGCGGGAGCGGACGCAATGAGCAGTTCTTC

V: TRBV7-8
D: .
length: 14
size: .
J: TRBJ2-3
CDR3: CASTLRYGTDTQYF
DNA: TGTGCCAGCACCCTACGGTATGGCACAGATACGCAGTATTTT

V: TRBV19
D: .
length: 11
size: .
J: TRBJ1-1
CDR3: CASKGSSEAFF
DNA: TGTGCCAGTAAGGGGAGTTCTGAAGCTTTCTTT

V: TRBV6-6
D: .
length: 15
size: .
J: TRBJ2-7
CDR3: CASSYAPDSSYEQYF
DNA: TGTGCCAGCAGTTACGCTCCGGACAGCTCCTACGAGCAGTACTTC

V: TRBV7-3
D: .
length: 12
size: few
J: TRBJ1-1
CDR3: CASSAVHGEAFF
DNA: TGTGCCAGCAGCGCGGTACACGGTGAAGCTTTCTTT

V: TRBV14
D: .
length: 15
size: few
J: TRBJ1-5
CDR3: CASSVHRVINQPQHF
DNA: TGTGCCAGCAGCGTACACAGGGTCATCAATCAGCCCCAGCATTTT

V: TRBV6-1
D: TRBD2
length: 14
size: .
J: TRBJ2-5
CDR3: CASSRLAEGETQYF
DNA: TGTGCCAGCAGTCGACTAGCGGAGGGAGAGACCCAGTACTTC

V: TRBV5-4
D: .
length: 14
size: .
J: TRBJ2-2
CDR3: CASSWGLGTGELFF
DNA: TGTGCCAGCAGTTGGGGGCTTGGCACCGGGGAGCTGTTTTTT